Each of the 20 T cell receptor beta chains below was sequenced from the same sample in a study of cytomegalovirus exposure and HLA in healthy donors. The study ran its PCR with 60 Vbeta and 13 Jbeta primers. Generated by immunoSEQ multiplex PCR, the TCRdb table keeps only in-frame clones and is missing some. The repertoire has about 130,000 clones, 75% of them found once; the top ten carry more than 6.5%. Sample: PBMCs. The receptors shown here come from a man younger than 45 in good health and CMV-seronegative.

On this clone itself: A read error may account for a junction end that differs from germline. This chain connects TRBV29-1 to TRBJ2-3, with 7 bases identical to TRBD2. The CDR3 loop spans 11 amino acids. Germline CDR1 and CDR2: SQVTM and ANQGSEA. This CDR3 is CSVEDRTGGPF. The CDR3 DNA sequence: TGCAGCGTTGAAGATAGGACGGGGGGACCTTTT.

This clone was counted only a few times. The chain recombines TRBV18 with TRBJ2-7; possible D gene TRBD1, 6 bases. The CDR3 contains 14 residues. The germline V gene encodes CDR1 KGHSH and CDR2 LQKENI. The V end was cut by 2 bases, the J end by 5 bases, with 13 bases between. Here the CDR3 reads CASSPAAGTNEQYF. The DNA of the CDR3 is TGTGCCAGCTCACCAGCAGCAGGGACAAACGAGCAGTACTTC.

The DNA for the CDR3 is TGTGCCAGCAGCCCGGGACTAGCGGGCACAGATACGCAGTATTTT. It translates to CASSPGLAGTDTQYF. This sequence joins TRBV11-3 and TRBJ2-3, with 11 bases lining up with TRBD2. The length of the CDR3 is 15 residues. Losses at the gene ends were 5 bases for V and 1 base for J; bases not matched to a gene: 2. The V gene's germline CDR1 is SGHNT and CDR2 YENEEA.

This clone was seen only once. The chain combines TRBV18 with TRBJ2-1; no definite D call. Per the germline V gene, CDR1 is KGHSH and CDR2 is LQKENI. V gave up 2 bases and J gave up 5 bases, with 7 bases separating them. This CDR3 is 13 amino acids long. The CDR3 region has the DNA TGTGCCAGCTCACCATATACTAACAATGAGCAGTTCTTC. Translating it yields CASSPYTNNEQFF.

The chain joins TRBV7-9 to TRBJ1-2; TRBD1 matches 8 bases. Germline V lookup: CDR1 SEHNR, CDR2 FQNEAQ (reference sequence). The CDR3 totals 18 residues. With V trimmed by 4 bases and J by 5 bases, 18 bases remained unmatched. The CDR3 nucleotides are TGTGCCAGCAGCTCTTCCCCGGACAGGGAAGAGATATTTTATGGCTACACCTTC. Amino acids: CASSSSPDREEIFYGYTF.

This clone was counted only a few times. The J gene is TRBJ1-2, the V gene TRBV10-2, with a weak D call TRBD1 (5 bases). The V gene lost 8 bases and the J gene lost 2 bases, with 9 bases spanning the gap. Germline V gene lookup returns CDR1 WSHSY and CDR2 SAAADI. This CDR3 spans 12 amino acids. The CDR3 region is CASGGGNYGYTF. The CDR3 region has the DNA TGCGCCAGCGGGGGGGGAAACTATGGCTACACCTTC.

V and J are TRBV6-4 and TRBJ1-1; 9 nucleotides align to TRBD1. The J segment lost 5 bases and the V segment lost 5 bases, leaving 9 bases of the junction unmatched. The germline CDR1 and CDR2 sequences are MRHNA and SNTAGT. The CDR3 covers 15 residues. This chain's CDR3 is CASSPGTGTGTEAFF. CDR3 sequence (DNA): TGTGCCAGCAGTCCCGGGACAGGGACGGGGACTGAAGCTTTCTTT.

The chain recombines TRBV30 with TRBJ2-2, with 8 bases that match TRBD1. This CDR3 spans 14 amino acids. Unmatched junction bases numbered 4, after V lost 2 bases and J lost 5 bases. Germline assignment: CDR1 GTSNPN and CDR2 SVGIG (reference sequence). Here the CDR3 reads CAWSRDRRTGELFF. The CDR3 coding sequence is TGTGCCTGGAGTCGGGACAGGAGGACCGGGGAGCTGTTTTTT.

This clone is a singleton in its sample. The rearrangement links TRBV28 to TRBJ1-4; D possibly corresponds to TRBD1 (6 bases). This CDR3 region has 17 residues. The V and J ends lost 4 bases and 7 bases respectively, with 22 bases between them. Germline V lookup: CDR1 MDHEN, CDR2 SYDVKM. The CDR3 region is CASSSPMGGGQGEKLFF. CDR3 coding DNA: TGTGCCAGCAGTTCGCCAATGGGAGGGGGGCAGGGTGAAAAACTGTTTTTT.

The J gene is TRBJ2-1, the V gene TRBV9, with D perhaps matching TRBD2 (7 bases). V lost 3 bases, J lost 5 bases, and 18 bases lay in between. The germline gives CDR1 SGDLS, CDR2 YYNGEE. This CDR3 is 16 amino acids long. This chain's CDR3 is CASSAWVGGLNNEQFF. The CDR3 DNA is TGTGCCAGCAGCGCCTGGGTGGGGGGGCTAAACAATGAGCAGTTCTTC.

V is TRBV28 and J is TRBJ1-2; TRBD1 is a possible D gene (5 bases). Germline V gene sequence: CDR1 MDHEN, CDR2 SYDVKM. This CDR3 comprises 13 residues. V dropped 3 bases and J dropped 8 bases, with 13 bases sitting between them. The CDR3 here is CASSFLGPKGYTF. In DNA form, the CDR3 reads TGTGCCAGCAGTTTTCTGGGGCCGAAAGGCTACACCTTC.

This clone was seen a handful of times. This sequence joins TRBV5-1 and TRBJ2-3; 12 bases map to TRBD1. Trimming took 4 bases from V and 5 from J; bases not matched to a gene: 8. Looked up from germline, CDR1 is SGHRS and CDR2 is YFSETQ. The CDR3 length is 16 residues. The CDR3 DNA sequence: TGCGCCAGCAGCCTCTTGGGACAGGGGGCGAGAGATACGCAGTATTTT. Protein sequence: CASSLLGQGARDTQYF. The entire variable domain, with the rest obtained from reference TRBV5-1 and TRBJ2-3, is as follows: KAGVTQTPRYLIKTRGQQVTLSCSPISGHRSVSWYQQTPGQGLQFLFEYFSETQRNKGNFPGRFSGRQFSNSRSEMNVSTLELGDSALYLCASSLLGQGARDTQYFGPGTRLTVL.

On this clone itself: Within the sample, other DNA sequences also encode this same CDR3. This chain uses TRBV6-1 with TRBJ1-3; 11 bases agree with TRBD1. CDR3 length: 15 amino acids. Germline-derived CDR1 and CDR2 are MNHNS and SASEGT. Trimming took 3 bases from V and 3 from J; bases not matched to a gene: 1. DNA for the CDR3: TGTGCCAGCAGTGAGGGACAGGGGGTTGGAAACACCATATATTTT. It specifies CASSEGQGVGNTIYF.

This chain uses TRBV19 with TRBJ2-7, with TRBD1 matching over 9 bases. Trimming cost V 6 bases and J 5 bases; bases outside gene matches: 8. Germline V CDR1 and CDR2: LNHDA, SQIVND (reference sequence). CDR3 size: 14 residues. CDR3 nucleotides: TGTGCCAGTAGGCCGGGACAGGGCGTCAACGAGCAGTACTTC. The encoded protein is CASRPGQGVNEQYF.

The sample holds one count of this clone. The rearrangement links TRBV6-5 to TRBJ2-7, with a possible D match to TRBD2 (6 bases). V lost 8 bases and J 0 bases, leaving 17 bases between the germline ends. Germline-derived CDR1 and CDR2 are MNHEY and SVGAGI. There are 15 residues in the CDR3. CDR3 amino acids: CASLPWGGDSYEQYF. The DNA for the CDR3 is TGTGCCAGCCTCCCCTGGGGCGGGGACTCCTACGAGCAGTACTTC.

This chain connects TRBV7-2 to TRBJ2-1; 12 positions match TRBD2. The junction had 7 bases not matched to a gene; V was cut back by 3 bases and J by 7 bases. Germline CDR1 is SGHTA and CDR2 is FQGNSA. CDR3 size: 16 residues. The DNA of the CDR3 is TGTGCCAGCAGCTTCAGTCTAGCGGGGGGGTTTAATGAGCAGTTCTTC. Amino acids: CASSFSLAGGFNEQFF.

This rearrangement joins TRBV7-3 to TRBJ2-1; D is ambiguous. The CDR3 totals 15 residues. Germline CDR1 and CDR2: SGHTA and FQGTGA. V gave up 6 bases and J gave up 3 bases, with 15 bases separating them. CDR3 nucleotide sequence: TGTGCCAGCAGTCGCACGGGTGGTGGCTACAATGAGCAGTTCTTC. Amino acid sequence: CASSRTGGGYNEQFF.

V gene TRBV4-2 combines with J gene TRBJ2-3; 7 nucleotides match TRBD1. Germline trimming cut 3 bases from V and 1 base from J; bases unmatched to any gene: 1. The germline CDR1 and CDR2 sequences are LGHNA and YNFKEQ. The CDR3 runs 14 residues. CDR3 residues: CASSHDRGTDTQYF. The CDR3 DNA is TGTGCCAGCAGCCATGACAGGGGCACAGATACGCAGTATTTT.

The rearrangement joins TRBV27 to TRBJ2-5; D remains ambiguous. The end of the DNA aligns better with TRBJ2-7, so the J call may be wrong. In germline, CDR1 is MNHEY, CDR2 SMNVEV (reference sequence). The CDR3 contains 15 residues. This chain's CDR3 is CASSYLPPSSYEQYF. CDR3 sequence (DNA): TGTGCCAGCAGTTACCTACCACCAAGCTCCTACGAGCAGTACTTC.

V and J are TRBV6-5 and TRBJ1-5; D might be TRBD1 (6 bases). The V end lost 8 bases, the J end lost 3 bases, and 17 bases lay between the germline ends. This CDR3 is built from 15 residues. CDR1 is MNHEY, CDR2 SVGAGI, per germline. CDR3 DNA: TGTGCCAGCGGAAACGGGGGGGCGGTCAATCAGCCCCAGCATTTT. Translation gives CASGNGGAVNQPQHF.